These 18 T cell receptor beta chains were sequenced from one sample in a study of read filtering for tumor transcriptome and immune sequencing (TCRdb year 2020). Sequenced on an Illumina HiSeq 4000. TCR libraries were constructed from 400 to 500 ng RNA using the Immunoverse kit, and molecular barcoded adaptors covering alpha/delta and beta/gamma chains were employed. TCRdb trimmed the raw reads at Q25, called clones with MiXCR and kept productive beta chains. Identical CDR3 protein sequences are pooled into one entry, listed with their most common genes and DNA. Counted in this sample were approximately 45,000 distinct CDR3 sequences; roughly 20% of them appeared once. Clones ranked in the top ten supply 30% to 45% of the sample. Sequencing was performed on a population of CD138-negative cells sorted from bone marrow. This specimen's cell subset or site label, per the study, means: bone marrow mononuclear cells depleted of CD138+ plasma/myeloma cells by negative magnetic selection. Receptors originate from a donor at least 40 years old with multiple myeloma.

There are many counts of this clonotype. The CDR3 region has the DNA TGTGCCAGCAGCCATAGCGGGAGAGGTTTGCTAAGATACAATGAGCAGTTCTTC. Its protein is CASSHSGRGLLRYNEQFF. The chain employs TRBV7-9 and TRBJ2-1; 9 bases map to TRBD2. The V gene end was trimmed by 5 bases and the J gene end by 4 bases; junction bases not matched to a gene: 15. This CDR3 is 18 amino acids long. Per germline, CDR1 SEHNR and CDR2 FQNEAQ (reference sequence).

This clonotype was recorded many times. The chain employs TRBV4-2 and TRBJ2-7, with a possible D match to TRBD2 (6 bases). Trimming removed 0 bases at V and 5 bases at J, with 14 bases between. CDR3 length equals 15 residues. Looked up from germline, CDR1 is LGHNA and CDR2 is YNFKEQ. As DNA, the CDR3 is TGTGCCAGCAGCCAAGATGGAGGGAGCCCCCACGAGCAGTACTTC. Protein: CASSQDGGSPHEQYF.

The table lists this clonotype with many counts. The V call is TRBV3-1, the J call TRBJ1-2, with TRBD1 matching over 7 bases. CDR3 length: 16 residues. V was pared by 4 bases and J by 5 bases, with 13 bases of the junction left unmatched. Germline V lookup: CDR1 LGHDT, CDR2 YNNKEL (reference sequence). The DNA of the CDR3 is TGTGCCAGCAGCCCTTTCTCAGGGGGGACTTCTTATGGCTACACCTTC. As protein: CASSPFSGGTSYGYTF.

V is TRBV12-3 or TRBV12-4 and J is TRBJ1-2; weak D call: TRBD1 (5 bases). This CDR3 is built from 14 residues. The V and J ends lost 5 bases and 4 bases respectively, with 14 bases between them. The CDR3 nucleotides are TGTGCCAGCAGTCGCGGACATGGGTCCTATGGCTACACCTTC. Translated: CASSRGHGSYGYTF.

This clonotype was seen only a few times. J is TRBJ1-1 and V is TRBV19; D may be TRBD1 (5 bases). The CDR3 is 13 amino acids. CDR1 and CDR2 (germline): LNHDA, SQIVND (reference sequence). With 5 bases removed from V and 2 bases from J, the gap between germline ends came to 9 bases. CDR3 nucleotide sequence: TGTGCCAGTAGTGCGACAGTTAACACTGAAGCTTTCTTT. This translates into CASSATVNTEAFF.

In this sample, this clonotype turned up many times. The genes are TRBV6-4 and TRBJ2-2, with 8 bases identical to TRBD1. The V and J ends lost 5 bases and 6 bases, in that order; junction bases with no gene match: 8. The CDR3 runs 15 residues. Germline-derived CDR1 and CDR2 are MRHNA and SNTAGT. In DNA, the CDR3 is TGTGCCAGCAGTACAGGACAGGGATTCCCCGGGGAGCTGTTTTTT. Its protein is CASSTGQGFPGELFF.

This clonotype occurred many times. The DNA for the CDR3 is TGTGCCACCAGCCCCCCCCACGTAGCGGGAAACTCCTACAATGAGCAGTTCTTC. Its translation is CATSPPHVAGNSYNEQFF. The rearrangement links TRBV24-1 to TRBJ2-1; 8 bases are a match to TRBD2. V lost 7 bases, J lost 0 bases, and 13 bases stayed unmatched. Per the germline V gene, CDR1 is KGHDR and CDR2 is SFDVKD. This CDR3 spans 18 amino acids.

Ten or more counts support this clonotype. The rearrangement links TRBV29-1 to TRBJ1-1; D unresolved. The CDR3 is 13 amino acids. Germline-derived CDR1 and CDR2 are SQVTM and ANQGSEA. Trimming took 7 bases from V and 1 from J, leaving 13 bases between them. The chain's CDR3 is CSGFREQNTEAFF. DNA of the CDR3: TGCAGCGGATTCCGGGAACAGAACACTGAAGCTTTCTTT.

A few counts support this clonotype. One end of the junction does not line up with germline, which may come from a read error. The rearrangement joins TRBV28 to TRBJ2-3; D possibly corresponds to TRBD1 (5 bases). The germline gives CDR1 MDHEN, CDR2 SYDVKM. The CDR3 is made up of 14 amino acids. DNA for the CDR3: TGTGCCAGCAGTACTGACGTTTCCACAGGTACGCAGTATTTT. Encoded protein: CASSTDVSTGTQYF.

Ten or more counts support this clonotype. This chain links TRBV11-2 with TRBJ2-2; 10 bases map to TRBD2. Trimming took 6 bases from V and 3 from J; bases not matched to a gene: 7. Germline loops: CDR1 SGHAT, CDR2 FQNNGV. There are 16 residues in the CDR3. DNA for the CDR3: TGTGCCAGCAGGCAGGTAGCGGGAGGATACACCGGGGAGCTGTTTTTT. Amino acid sequence: CASRQVAGGYTGELFF.

Concerning this clonotype: This could be a read error, since a much larger clone is one nucleotide away. Here the CDR3 omits its conserved ending phenylalanine or tryptophan, so a read error is the likely source. J is TRBJ1-2 and V is TRBV14; D call uncertain. V lost 1 base, J lost 2 bases, and 5 bases lay in between. CDR1 and CDR2 from the germline V gene are SGHDN and FVKESK. The CDR3 runs to 13 residues. CDR3 region: CASSQGRNYGYTS. The CDR3 coding sequence is TGTGCCAGCAGCCAAGGGCGAAACTATGGCTACACCTCC.

The table lists this clonotype with many counts. This sequence joins TRBV19 and TRBJ2-1; the match to TRBD1 covers 7 bases. V trimming: 5 bases; J trimming: 4 bases; junction bases outside the gene matches: 8. This CDR3 comprises 15 residues. From germline, CDR1 is LNHDA and CDR2 SQIVND (reference sequence). CDR3 protein: CASSLRTGLYNEQFF. The DNA of the CDR3 is TGTGCCAGTAGTCTCCGGACAGGTCTTTACAATGAGCAGTTCTTC.

A note on this clonotype: A read error is the likely source, as a far larger clone sits one nucleotide away. The chain has TRBV6-1 and TRBJ2-1, with 10 bases identical to TRBD2. Per germline, CDR1 MNHNS and CDR2 SASEGT. This CDR3 contains 16 residues. The CDR3 DNA reads as TGTGCCAGCAGTTACGGTAGGACTAGCGGCTACAATGAGCGGTTCTTC. This codes for CASSYGRTSGYNERFF.

This clonotype was observed at least ten times. This chain links TRBV3-1 with TRBJ2-1; tentatively, D is TRBD2 (7 bases). This CDR3 has 14 residues. The V end lost 5 bases, the J end lost 4 bases, and 12 bases lay between the germline ends. Per the germline V gene, CDR1 is LGHDT and CDR2 is YNNKEL (reference sequence). The CDR3 nucleotides are TGTGCCAGCAGCAGGGGGGGCTCTTACAATGAGCAGTTCTTC. Its protein is CASSRGGSYNEQFF.

This clonotype has at least ten counts. The chain uses TRBV29-1 and TRBJ2-1; TRBD1 or TRBD2 may be the D gene (6 bases each). This CDR3 has 12 amino acids. Germline CDR1 and CDR2: SQVTM and ANQGSEA. V lost 4 bases to trimming and J lost 6 bases, with 10 bases between them. The DNA for the CDR3 is TGCAGCGTTGGGGGGGCTGGCAATGAGCAGTTCTTC. Encoded protein: CSVGGAGNEQFF.

This clonotype was observed many times. This rearrangement joins TRBV5-1 to TRBJ1-1; D ambiguous. Looked up from germline, CDR1 is SGHRS and CDR2 is YFSETQ. V shed 4 bases and J shed 1 base, with 8 bases lying between them. The CDR3 extends over 13 amino acids. The CDR3 loop is CASSITANTEAFF. CDR3 nucleotide sequence: TGCGCCAGCAGCATTACAGCGAACACTGAAGCTTTCTTT.

Concerning this clonotype itself: One junction end does not reproduce the germline sequence, and a read error may be involved. V is TRBV12-3 or TRBV12-4 and J is TRBJ1-1; a weak D match, TRBD1 (6 bases). CDR3 size: 14 residues. CDR3 coding DNA: TGTGCCAGAAGTTTCCCCCCCGGGGGCACTGTAGCTTTCTTT. Residues: CARSFPPGGTVAFF.

This clonotype was seen at least ten times. The rearrangement links TRBV4-2 to TRBJ1-1; D gene uncertain. Germline CDR1 is LGHNA and CDR2 is YNFKEQ. V was shortened by 1 base and J by 4 bases, with 10 bases between the two germline ends. The CDR3 loop spans 14 amino acids. The CDR3 spells CASSQGQALTEAFF. Here the CDR3 DNA reads TGTGCCAGCAGCCAAGGACAAGCTCTCACTGAAGCTTTCTTT.